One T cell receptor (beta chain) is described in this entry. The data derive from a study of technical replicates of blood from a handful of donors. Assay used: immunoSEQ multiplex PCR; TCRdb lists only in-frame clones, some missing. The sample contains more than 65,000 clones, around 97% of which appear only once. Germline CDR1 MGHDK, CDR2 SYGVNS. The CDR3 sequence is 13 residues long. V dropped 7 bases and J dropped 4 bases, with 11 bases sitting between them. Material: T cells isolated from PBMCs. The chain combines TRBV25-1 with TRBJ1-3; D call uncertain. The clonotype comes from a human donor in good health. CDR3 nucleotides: TGTGCCAGCAACATAGGAGAAGGAAACACCATATATTTT. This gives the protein CASNIGEGNTIYF.